This T cell receptor (beta chain) was sequenced during a study of shared clonotypes between healthy human individuals. Germline V gene lookup returns CDR1 SGHAT and CDR2 FQNNGV. The CDR3 covers 16 residues. The V segment lost 5 bases and the J segment 3 bases; nucleotides outside the gene matches: 8. Naive CD4+ cells were CD45RA-selected; the remaining cells were memory. Deep-level assay runs were performed. Assay: immunoSEQ multiplex PCR; the TCRdb copy retains only in-frame clones and omits some. The sample holds nearly 750,000 clones, 55% to 75% seen once. Sequenced: memory CD4+ T cells sorted from blood. Subset defined: CD45RA-negative fraction. The V call is TRBV11-2, the J call TRBJ2-2; 8 nucleotides match TRBD2. This receptor was obtained from a woman in her thirties in good health. CDR3 residues: CASSPLAGKYTGELFF. As DNA, the CDR3 is TGTGCCAGCAGCCCATTAGCGGGAAAGTACACCGGGGAGCTGTTTTTT.